This T cell receptor (beta chain) came from a study of technical replicates of blood from a handful of donors. Germline V gene sequence: CDR1 MNHEY, CDR2 SVGAGI. V was clipped by 5 bases and J by 7 bases, with 11 bases between them. The CDR3 totals 12 residues. Measured with immunoSEQ multiplex PCR; TCRdb has only the in-frame clones, and not every one. The data hold roughly 80,000 clones, with 90% to 95% observed a single time. Sample: T cells isolated from PBMCs. The chain combines TRBV6-5 with TRBJ1-1; possible D gene TRBD1, 6 bases. The TCR comes from a human donor in good health. Here the CDR3 reads CASSTTGIEAFF. DNA of the CDR3: TGTGCCAGCAGTACGACAGGAATTGAAGCTTTCTTT.